This is a list of T cell receptor beta chains from one sample in a study of shared clonotypes between healthy human individuals. Here immunoSEQ multiplex PCR was the method, and the copy in TCRdb shows in-frame clones only, minus some. This repertoire shows roughly 850,000 clones, 96% found once; its top ten account for less than 0.3%. The source material was naive CD8+ T cells sorted from blood. The receptors were gathered from a young man in good health. Both conserved end residues are part of each CDR3. A D gene is named only where the DNA matches it firmly. Clone size, where shown, is once, few, many, or a class for clones that have expanded.

abundance	j_gene	d_gene	v_gene	CDR3nt	CDR3aa
.	TRBJ2-7	.	TRBV11-2	TGTGCCAGCAGCTTGCTAGCGTTTGAGCAGTACTTC	CASSLLAFEQYF
.	TRBJ2-5	.	TRBV7-9	TGTGCCAGCAGCTTATTTACTAATCAAGAGACCCAGTACTTC	CASSLFTNQETQYF
.	TRBJ2-5	.	TRBV6-6	TGTGCCAGCAGTTACGAGCCGCGAGAGACCCAGTACTTC	CASSYEPRETQYF
.	TRBJ2-1	.	TRBV4-1	TGCGCCAGCAGCCACATAGCGAATGAAGAGGAGCAGTTCTTC	CASSHIANEEEQFF
.	TRBJ2-1	.	TRBV19	TGTGCCAGTAATGGACGCACGGGGTCCTACAATGAGCAGTTCTTC	CASNGRTGSYNEQFF
.	TRBJ2-1	.	TRBV6-1	TGTGCCAGCAGTAGGCGGGATGGCGACGAGCAGTTCTTC	CASSRRDGDEQFF
.	TRBJ2-3	.	TRBV7-9	TGTGCCAGCAGCTTATGGGAGGCAGATACGCAGTATTTT	CASSLWEADTQYF
.	TRBJ2-1	.	TRBV6-5	TGTGCCAGCAGTCGCGGGACCTACAATGAGCAGTTCTTC	CASSRGTYNEQFF
.	TRBJ1-4	.	TRBV5-8	TGTGCCAGCAGCTTGATCCGAGACGCGGAAAAACTGTTTTTT	CASSLIRDAEKLFF
.	TRBJ2-5	TRBD2	TRBV2	TGTGCCAGCAGTGAAGCTGGACTAGCGGATACCCAAGAGACCCAGTACTTC	CASSEAGLADTQETQYF
.	TRBJ2-5	TRBD1	TRBV5-5	TGTGCCAGCAGCGCGGGACAGGGGAGGCGAGAGACCCAGTACTTC	CASSAGQGRRETQYF
.	TRBJ1-3	.	TRBV7-6	TGTGCCAGCAGCCCGGCCATCTCTGGAAACACCATATATTTT	CASSPAISGNTIYF
.	TRBJ2-1	.	TRBV29-1	TGCAGCGTTGGAAGAAACGGTTTTCGCAATGAGCAGTTCTTC	CSVGRNGFRNEQFF
.	TRBJ2-1	.	TRBV15	TGTGCCACCAGCAGCAGCGGCAAATACAATGAGCAGTTCTTC	CATSSSGKYNEQFF
.	TRBJ2-7	TRBD2	TRBV14	TGTGCCAGCAGCCGCGGGACTAGCGGGATAAGCTCCTACGAGCAGTACTTC	CASSRGTSGISSYEQYF
.	TRBJ2-1	TRBD2	TRBV7-9	TGTGCCAGCAGCCCAACTAGCGGGAGCTCCTACAATGAGCAGTTCTTC	CASSPTSGSSYNEQFF
once	TRBJ2-5	.	TRBV7-9	TGTGCCAGCAGCCGCAGCGGAGGGGCTGGAGAGACCCAGTACTTC	CASSRSGGAGETQYF
.	TRBJ1-1	.	TRBV5-1	TGCGCCAGCAGCTTGCGGCCTCAGAGGAAGAACACTGAAGCTTTCTTT	CASSLRPQRKNTEAFF
.	TRBJ1-1	TRBD1	TRBV28	TGTGCCAGCAGTTCATGGAGATCAGGGGGTGAAGCTTTCTTT	CASSSWRSGGEAFF
.	TRBJ2-5	TRBD1	TRBV2	TGTGCCAGCAGCCCTGGGACAGGGGCGGAGACCCAGTACTTC	CASSPGTGAETQYF
.	TRBJ2-2	.	TRBV13	TGTGCCAGCAGCTTAGAGGGGACCGGGGAGCTGTTTTTT	CASSLEGTGELFF
.	TRBJ1-5	.	TRBV5-5	TGTGCCAGCAGCGCCGACAGGAACAATCAGCCCCAGCATTTT	CASSADRNNQPQHF
.	TRBJ2-1	TRBD2	TRBV7-7	TGTGCCAGCAGCTTAAGTCTAGCGGGAGGGCCGGGCAATGAGCAGTTCTTC	CASSLSLAGGPGNEQFF
.	TRBJ1-5	.	TRBV6-6	TGTGCCAGCCTCGTAGGGCCCTATAGCAATCAGCCCCAGCATTTT	CASLVGPYSNQPQHF
.	TRBJ2-1	TRBD2	TRBV11-3	TGTGCCAGCAGCCCGCGGACTAGCGGGAGTTTGAATGAGCAGTTCTTC	CASSPRTSGSLNEQFF
.	TRBJ2-7	.	TRBV9	TGTGCCAGCAGCGGGGGGGCAGAGCAGTACTTC	CASSGGAEQYF
.	TRBJ2-7	.	TRBV29-1	TGCAGCGTTGAAGTTGCGGGATCCTACGAGCAGTACTTC	CSVEVAGSYEQYF
.	TRBJ2-5	TRBD2	TRBV7-9	TGTGCCAGCAGCATAACTAGCGGGAGGGCCCTGGAGACCCAGTACTTC	CASSITSGRALETQYF
.	TRBJ2-7	TRBD2	TRBV7-9	TGTGCCAGCTTCGGGGGGGAATACCCCTACGAGCAGTACTTC	CASFGGEYPYEQYF
.	TRBJ2-7	.	TRBV27	TGTGCCAGCAGACGGGGGCAGAACTCCTACGAGCAGTACTTC	CASRRGQNSYEQYF